This TCR beta chain was sequenced for a study of breast tumors, draining lymph nodes, adjacent tissues. As concerns this clonotype: Its antigen is not known.

Findings and caveats of the study: Compared with basal-like, luminal-like tumors shared significantly more repertoire with nontumor tissue. Data only fit, rather than demonstrated, lymph node origin of most tumor T cells. Tumor TCR diversity was below lymph nodes but above nontumor tissue. The data were judged consistent with most tumor T cells coming from lymph node and expanding in tumor.

Each CDR3 protein gets one entry after TCRdb re-called the multiplex PCR reads with MiXCR. The data contain just over 30,000 distinct CDR3 sequences, about 63% of them singletons. Trimming took 1 base from V and 7 from J; bases not matched to a gene: 4. Germline V gene lookup returns CDR1 LGHDT and CDR2 YNNKEL (reference sequence). This CDR3 has 15 residues. The chain uses TRBV3-1 and TRBJ2-2; 9 bases agree with TRBD2. Sequencing was carried out using breast tumor tissue. This clonotype originated in a female donor with breast cancer. Some clones in this sample may be carry-over from other donors' samples. The CDR3 bases are TGTGCCAGCAGCCAAGGATTAGCGGGGGACGGGGAGCTGTTTTTT. This translates into CASSQGLAGDGELFF.